The following is a T cell receptor (beta chain) sequence with its context. Its specificity is not known. The record originates from a study of regulatory and conventional T cells in RAG deficiency. The sorted conventional CD4+ T cells were CD25-low and CD127-high, with genomic DNA sequenced. Findings of the study overall: In Omenn syndrome, sorted "Tregs" may be peripherally activated cells. RAG-deficient patients showed markedly lower Shannon entropy and higher Simpson indices than control T-cell subsets. Omenn syndrome and CID/AS patients had about 100-fold fewer unique Treg TCR beta sequences, versus roughly 9.6-fold elsewhere. In Omenn syndrome, Treg and Tconv repertoires overlapped >85%.

Assay: immunoSEQ multiplex PCR; the TCRdb copy retains only in-frame clones and omits some. The data show some 30,000 clones, with approximately 96% seen just once and under 0.45% held by the top ten. V was cut by 3 bases and J by 0 bases, with 14 bases left in between. CDR1 is KGHSH, CDR2 LQKENI, per germline. The CDR3 is 17 amino acids. The same sample was also used in a study of regulatory T cells. From that paper: Amplification used 52 TRBV primers and 13 TRBJ primers.

This clonotype was obtained from a human donor in good health. What was sequenced was CD25- CD4+ T cells sorted from blood. The chain recombines TRBV18 with TRBJ1-4, with D possibly TRBD1 on 6 matching bases. The CDR3 nucleotides are TGTGCCAGCTCACCCCGGGACAAAGACCCAACTAATGAAAAACTGTTTTTT. Encoded protein: CASSPRDKDPTNEKLFF.